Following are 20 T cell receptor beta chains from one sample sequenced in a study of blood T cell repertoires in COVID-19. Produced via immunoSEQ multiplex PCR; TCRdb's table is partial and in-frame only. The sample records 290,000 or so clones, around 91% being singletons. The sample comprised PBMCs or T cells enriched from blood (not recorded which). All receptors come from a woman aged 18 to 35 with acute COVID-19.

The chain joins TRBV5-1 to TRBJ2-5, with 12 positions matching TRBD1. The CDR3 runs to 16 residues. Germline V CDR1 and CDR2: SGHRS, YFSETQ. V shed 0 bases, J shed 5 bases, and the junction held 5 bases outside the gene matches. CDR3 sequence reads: CASSLDGGQGAETQYF. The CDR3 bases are TGCGCCAGCAGCTTGGATGGGGGACAGGGGGCGGAGACCCAGTACTTC.

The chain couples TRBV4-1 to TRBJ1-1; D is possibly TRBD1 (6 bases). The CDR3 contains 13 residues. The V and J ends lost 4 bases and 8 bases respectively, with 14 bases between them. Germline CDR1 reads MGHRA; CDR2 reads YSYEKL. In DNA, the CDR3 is TGCGCCAGCAGCCTAGCAGGGGTAACCGAAGCTTTCTTT. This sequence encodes CASSLAGVTEAFF.

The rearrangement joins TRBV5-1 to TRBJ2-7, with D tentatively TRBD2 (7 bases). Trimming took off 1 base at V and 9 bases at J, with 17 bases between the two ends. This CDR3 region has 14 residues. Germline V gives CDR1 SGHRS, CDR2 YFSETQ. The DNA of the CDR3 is TGCGCCAGCAGCTTGCATGGGAGGGACACACGGCAGTACTTC. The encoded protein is CASSLHGRDTRQYF. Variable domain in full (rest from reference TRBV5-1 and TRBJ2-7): KAGVTQTPRYLIKTRGQQVTLSCSPISGHRSVSWYQQTPGQGLQFLFEYFSETQRNKGNFPGRFSGRQFSNSRSEMNVSTLELGDSALYLCASSLHGRDTRQYFGPGTRLTVT.

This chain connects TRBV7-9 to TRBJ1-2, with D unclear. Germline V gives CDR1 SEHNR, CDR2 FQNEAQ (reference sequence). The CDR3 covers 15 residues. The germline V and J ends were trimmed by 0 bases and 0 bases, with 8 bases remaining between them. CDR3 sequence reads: CASSLAADSNYGYTF. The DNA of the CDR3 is TGTGCCAGCAGCTTAGCGGCAGACTCTAACTATGGCTACACCTTC.

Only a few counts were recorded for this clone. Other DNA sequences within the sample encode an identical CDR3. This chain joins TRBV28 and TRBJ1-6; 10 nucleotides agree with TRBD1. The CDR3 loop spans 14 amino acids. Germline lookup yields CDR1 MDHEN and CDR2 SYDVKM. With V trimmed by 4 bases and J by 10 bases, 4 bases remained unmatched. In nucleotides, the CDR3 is TGTGCCAGCAGTTCGGGACAGGGGAGGTCACCCCTCCACTTT. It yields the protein CASSSGQGRSPLHF. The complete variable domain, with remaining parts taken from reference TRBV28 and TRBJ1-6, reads DVKVTQSSRYLVKRTGEKVFLECVQDMDHENMFWYRQDPGLGLRLIYFSYDVKMKEKGDIPEGYSVSREKKERFSLILESASTNQTSMYLCASSSGQGRSPLHFGNGTRLTVT.

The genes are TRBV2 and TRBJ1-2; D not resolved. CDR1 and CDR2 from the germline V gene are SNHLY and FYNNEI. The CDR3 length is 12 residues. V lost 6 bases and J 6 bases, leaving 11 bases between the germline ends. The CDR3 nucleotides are TGTGCCAGCAGGTCTCTGAGGGATGGCTACACCTTC. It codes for CASRSLRDGYTF. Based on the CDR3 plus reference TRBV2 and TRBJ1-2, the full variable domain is EPEVTQTPSHQVTQMGQEVILRCVPISNHLYFYWYRQILGQKVEFLVSFYNNEISEKSEIFDDQFSVERPDGSNFTLKIRSTKLEDSAMYFCASRSLRDGYTFGSGTRLTVV.

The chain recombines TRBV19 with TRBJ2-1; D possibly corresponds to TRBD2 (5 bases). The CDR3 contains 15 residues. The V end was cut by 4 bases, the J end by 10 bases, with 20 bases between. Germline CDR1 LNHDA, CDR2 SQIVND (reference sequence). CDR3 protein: CASSRKDFGLGEQFF. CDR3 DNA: TGTGCCAGTAGTAGGAAGGACTTTGGACTGGGGGAGCAGTTCTTC. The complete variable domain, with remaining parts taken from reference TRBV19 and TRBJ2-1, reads DGGITQSPKYLFRKEGQNVTLSCEQNLNHDAMYWYRQDPGQGLRLIYYSQIVNDFQKGDIAEGYSVSREKKESFPLTVTSAQKNPTAFYLCASSRKDFGLGEQFFGPGTRLTVL.

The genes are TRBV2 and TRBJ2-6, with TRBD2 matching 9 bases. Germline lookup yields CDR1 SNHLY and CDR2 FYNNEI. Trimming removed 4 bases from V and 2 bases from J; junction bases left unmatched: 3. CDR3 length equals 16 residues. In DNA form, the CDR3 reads TGTGCCAGCAGTGCTAGCGGGATAGCTGGGGCCAACGTCCTGACTTTC. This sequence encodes CASSASGIAGANVLTF.

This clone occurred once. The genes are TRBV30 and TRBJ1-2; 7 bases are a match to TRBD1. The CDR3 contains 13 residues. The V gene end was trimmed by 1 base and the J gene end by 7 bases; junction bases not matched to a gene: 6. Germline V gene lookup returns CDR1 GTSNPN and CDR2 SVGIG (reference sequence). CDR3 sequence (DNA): TGTGCCTGGAGTGGAGGAGACAGGGTTGGCTACACCTTC. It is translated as CAWSGGDRVGYTF.

The DNA of the CDR3 is TGTGCCAGCAGTCCGTCCTCAATGGGCAGGTTCTCTGGAAACACCATATATTTT. As protein: CASSPSSMGRFSGNTIYF. The chain employs TRBV28 and TRBJ1-3; D is undetermined. Trimming pared 5 bases from V and 0 bases from J, leaving 20 bases between. Germline assignment: CDR1 MDHEN and CDR2 SYDVKM. There are 18 residues in the CDR3. Drawing the rest from reference TRBV28 and TRBJ1-3, the complete variable domain is DVKVTQSSRYLVKRTGEKVFLECVQDMDHENMFWYRQDPGLGLRLIYFSYDVKMKEKGDIPEGYSVSREKKERFSLILESASTNQTSMYLCASSPSSMGRFSGNTIYFGEGSWLTVV.

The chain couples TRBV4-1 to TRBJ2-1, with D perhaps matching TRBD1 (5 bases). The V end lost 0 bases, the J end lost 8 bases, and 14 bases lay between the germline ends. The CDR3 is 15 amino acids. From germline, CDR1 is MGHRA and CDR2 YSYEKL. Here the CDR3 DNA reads TGCGCCAGCAGCCAAGATCTAAGGGGTGCGGATGAGCAGTTCTTC. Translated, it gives CASSQDLRGADEQFF.

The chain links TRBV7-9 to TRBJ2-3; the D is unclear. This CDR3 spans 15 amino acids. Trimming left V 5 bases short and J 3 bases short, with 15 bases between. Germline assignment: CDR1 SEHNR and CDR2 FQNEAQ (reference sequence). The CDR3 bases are TGTGCCAGCAGCACGACCTTTTCCGGGACAGATACGCAGTATTTT. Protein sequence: CASSTTFSGTDTQYF.

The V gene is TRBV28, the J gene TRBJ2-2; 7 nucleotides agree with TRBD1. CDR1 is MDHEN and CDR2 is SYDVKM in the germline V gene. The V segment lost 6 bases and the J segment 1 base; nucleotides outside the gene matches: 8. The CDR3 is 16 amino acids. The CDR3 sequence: CASRPGTVVNTGELFF. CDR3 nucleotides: TGTGCCAGCAGGCCCGGGACAGTTGTGAACACCGGGGAGCTGTTTTTT.

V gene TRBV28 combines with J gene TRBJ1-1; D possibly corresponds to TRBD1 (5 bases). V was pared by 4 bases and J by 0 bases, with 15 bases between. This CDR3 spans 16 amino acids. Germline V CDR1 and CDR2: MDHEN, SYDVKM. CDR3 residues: CASSSWGGRMNTEAFF. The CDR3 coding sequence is TGTGCCAGCAGTTCCTGGGGGGGACGGATGAACACTGAAGCTTTCTTT.

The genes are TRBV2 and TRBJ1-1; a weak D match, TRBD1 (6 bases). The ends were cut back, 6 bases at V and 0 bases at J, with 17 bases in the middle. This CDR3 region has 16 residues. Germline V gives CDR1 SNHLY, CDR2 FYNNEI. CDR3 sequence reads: CASRSQTGPMNTEAFF. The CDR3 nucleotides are TGTGCCAGCAGGTCTCAGACAGGACCCATGAACACTGAAGCTTTCTTT.

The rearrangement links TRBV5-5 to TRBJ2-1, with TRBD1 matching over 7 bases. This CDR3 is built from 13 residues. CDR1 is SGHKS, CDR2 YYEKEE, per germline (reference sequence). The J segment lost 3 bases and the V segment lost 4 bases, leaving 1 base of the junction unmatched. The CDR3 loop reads CASSRDSYNEQFF. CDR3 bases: TGTGCCAGCAGCCGGGACAGCTACAATGAGCAGTTCTTC.

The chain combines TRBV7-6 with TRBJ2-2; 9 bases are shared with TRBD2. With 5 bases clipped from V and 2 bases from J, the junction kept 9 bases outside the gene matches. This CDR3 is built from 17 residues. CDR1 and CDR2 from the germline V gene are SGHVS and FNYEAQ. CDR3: CASSPRVAGDNTGELFF. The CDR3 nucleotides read TGTGCCAGCAGCCCCCGAGTAGCGGGAGATAACACCGGGGAGCTGTTTTTT.

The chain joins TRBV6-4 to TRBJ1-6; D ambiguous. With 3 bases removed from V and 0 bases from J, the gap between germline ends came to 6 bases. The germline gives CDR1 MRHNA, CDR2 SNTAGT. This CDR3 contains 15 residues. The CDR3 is CASSERSSYNSPLHF. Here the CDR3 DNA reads TGTGCCAGCAGTGAACGTAGCTCCTATAATTCACCCCTCCACTTT.

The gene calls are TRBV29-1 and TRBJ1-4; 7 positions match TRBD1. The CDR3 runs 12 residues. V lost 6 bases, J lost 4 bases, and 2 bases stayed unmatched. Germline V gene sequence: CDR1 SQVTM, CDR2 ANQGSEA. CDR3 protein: CSVGQSNEKLFF. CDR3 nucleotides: TGCAGCGTGGGACAGAGTAATGAAAAACTGTTTTTT.

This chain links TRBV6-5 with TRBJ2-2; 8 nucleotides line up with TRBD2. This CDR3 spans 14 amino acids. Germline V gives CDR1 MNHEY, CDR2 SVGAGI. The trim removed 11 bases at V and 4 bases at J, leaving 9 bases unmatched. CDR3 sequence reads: CAGGLASGTGELFF. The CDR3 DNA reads TGTGCCGGAGGACTAGCCTCGGGCACCGGGGAGCTGTTTTTT.